This T cell receptor beta chain came from a study of blood T cell repertoires in COVID-19. Across the whole study: COVID-19 samples from acute and convalescent phases originated in the United States, Italy and Spain. In each case, the material was cDNA or gDNA derived from T cells, B-cell-depleted T cells, or PBMCs.

The V gene's germline CDR1 is SGHRS and CDR2 YFSETQ. This CDR3 region has 15 residues. Clones were read by immunoSEQ multiplex PCR, and TCRdb kept only the in-frame ones, dropping some. This sample has 88,000 or so clones, with roughly 87% found just once. Details on this clone: Relative to the germline gene, one junction end is altered; a read error may explain this.

The chain joins TRBV5-1 to TRBJ2-3; 12 nucleotides line up with TRBD2. The TCR originated in a man aged 55-75 years with acute or convalescent COVID-19. Sequencing was done on a sample of peripheral blood. CDR3 sequence reads: CAGSLTSGSTDTQYF. The CDR3 DNA follows: TGCGCCGGCAGCTTGACTAGCGGGAGTACAGATACGCAGTATTTT.